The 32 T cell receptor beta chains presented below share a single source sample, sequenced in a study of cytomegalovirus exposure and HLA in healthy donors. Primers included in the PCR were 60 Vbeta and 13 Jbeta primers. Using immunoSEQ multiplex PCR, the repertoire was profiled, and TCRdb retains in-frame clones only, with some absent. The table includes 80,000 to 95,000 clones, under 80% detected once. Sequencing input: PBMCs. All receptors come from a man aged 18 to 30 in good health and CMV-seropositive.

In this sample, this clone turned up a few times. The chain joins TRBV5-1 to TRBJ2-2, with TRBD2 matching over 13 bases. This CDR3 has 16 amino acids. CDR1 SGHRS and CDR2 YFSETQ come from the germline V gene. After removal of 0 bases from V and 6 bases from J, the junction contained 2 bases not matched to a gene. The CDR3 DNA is TGCGCCAGCAGCTTGGGACTAGCGGGAGGTTCCGGGGAGCTGTTTTTT. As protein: CASSLGLAGGSGELFF.

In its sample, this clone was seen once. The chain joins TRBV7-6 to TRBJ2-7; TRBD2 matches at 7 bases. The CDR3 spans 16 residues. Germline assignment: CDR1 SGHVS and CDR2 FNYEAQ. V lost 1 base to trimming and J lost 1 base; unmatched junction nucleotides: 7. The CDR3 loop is CASSLVAAGPSYEQYF. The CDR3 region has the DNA TGTGCCAGCAGCTTAGTAGCAGCGGGACCGTCCTACGAGCAGTACTTC.

The CDR3 DNA follows: TGTGCCAGCAGCTTATTTAGAGGGGAGACCCAGTACTTC. Protein product: CASSLFRGETQYF. The chain carries TRBV7-2 and TRBJ2-5, with D possibly matching TRBD2 (5 bases). The ends were cut back, 2 bases at V and 5 bases at J, with 9 bases in the middle. The germline CDR1 and CDR2 sequences are SGHTA and FQGNSA. This CDR3 is 13 amino acids long.

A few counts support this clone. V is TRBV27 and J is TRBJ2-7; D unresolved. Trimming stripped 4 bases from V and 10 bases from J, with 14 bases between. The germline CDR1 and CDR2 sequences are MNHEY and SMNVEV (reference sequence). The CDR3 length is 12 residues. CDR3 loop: CASSSTLGDQYF. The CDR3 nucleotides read TGTGCCAGCAGTTCGACCCTCGGAGACCAGTACTTC.

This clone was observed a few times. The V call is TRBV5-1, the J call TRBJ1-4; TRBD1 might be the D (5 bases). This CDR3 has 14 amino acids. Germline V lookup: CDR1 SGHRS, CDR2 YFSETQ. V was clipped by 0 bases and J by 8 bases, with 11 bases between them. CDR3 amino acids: CASSLDRLGEKLFF. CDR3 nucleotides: TGCGCCAGCAGCTTGGACAGGTTAGGGGAAAAACTGTTTTTT.

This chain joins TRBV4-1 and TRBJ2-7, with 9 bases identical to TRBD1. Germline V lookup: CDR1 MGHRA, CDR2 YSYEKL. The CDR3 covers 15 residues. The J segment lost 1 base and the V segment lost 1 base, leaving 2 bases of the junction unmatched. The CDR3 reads CASSQGGQGSYEQYF. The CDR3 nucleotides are TGCGCCAGCAGCCAAGGAGGACAGGGGTCCTACGAGCAGTACTTC.

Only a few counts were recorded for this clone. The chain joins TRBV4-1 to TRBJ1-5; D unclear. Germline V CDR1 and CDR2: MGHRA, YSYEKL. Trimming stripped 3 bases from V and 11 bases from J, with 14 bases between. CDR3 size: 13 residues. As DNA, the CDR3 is TGCGCCAGCAGCCAGGAGGACCGATGGACCCAGCATTTT. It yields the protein CASSQEDRWTQHF.

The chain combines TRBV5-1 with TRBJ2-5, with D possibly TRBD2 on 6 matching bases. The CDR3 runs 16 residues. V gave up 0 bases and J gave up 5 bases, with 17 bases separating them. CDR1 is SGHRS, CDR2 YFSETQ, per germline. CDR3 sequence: CASSLEGARGRETQYF. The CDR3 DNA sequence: TGCGCCAGCAGCTTGGAAGGGGCCCGGGGGAGGGAGACCCAGTACTTC.

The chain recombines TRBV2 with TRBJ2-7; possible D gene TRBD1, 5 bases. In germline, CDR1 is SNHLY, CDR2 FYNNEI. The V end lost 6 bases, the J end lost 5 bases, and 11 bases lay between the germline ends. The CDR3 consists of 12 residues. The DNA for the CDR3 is TGTGCCAGCAGGGCGGACATTGACGAGCAGTACTTC. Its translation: CASRADIDEQYF.

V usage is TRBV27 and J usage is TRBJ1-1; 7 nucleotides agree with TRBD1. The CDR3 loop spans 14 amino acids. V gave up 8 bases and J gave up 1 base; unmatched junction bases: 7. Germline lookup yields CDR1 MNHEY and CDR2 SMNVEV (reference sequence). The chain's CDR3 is CASAGTVGNTEAFF. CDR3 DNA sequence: TGTGCCAGCGCCGGGACAGTAGGGAACACTGAAGCTTTCTTT.

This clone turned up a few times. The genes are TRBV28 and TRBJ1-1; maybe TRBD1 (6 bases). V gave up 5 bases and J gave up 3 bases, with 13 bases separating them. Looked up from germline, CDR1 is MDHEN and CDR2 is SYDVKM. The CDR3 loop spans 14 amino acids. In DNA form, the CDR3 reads TGTGCCAGCAGTCTCGGGTACAGGGACACTGAAGCTTTCTTT. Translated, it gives CASSLGYRDTEAFF.

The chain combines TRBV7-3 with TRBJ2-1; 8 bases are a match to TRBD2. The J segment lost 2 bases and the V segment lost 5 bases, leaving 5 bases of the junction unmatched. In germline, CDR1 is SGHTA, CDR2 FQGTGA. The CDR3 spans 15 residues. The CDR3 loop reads CASSLGGEAYNEQFF. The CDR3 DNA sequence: TGTGCCAGCAGCCTCGGGGGGGAGGCCTACAATGAGCAGTTCTTC.

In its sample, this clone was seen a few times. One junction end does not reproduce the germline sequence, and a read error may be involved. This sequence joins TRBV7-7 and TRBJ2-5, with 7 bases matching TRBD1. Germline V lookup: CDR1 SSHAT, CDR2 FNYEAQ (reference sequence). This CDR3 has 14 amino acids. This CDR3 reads CASSLQGFSETQYF. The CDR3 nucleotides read TGTGCTAGCAGCTTACAGGGGTTTAGTGAGACCCAGTACTTC.

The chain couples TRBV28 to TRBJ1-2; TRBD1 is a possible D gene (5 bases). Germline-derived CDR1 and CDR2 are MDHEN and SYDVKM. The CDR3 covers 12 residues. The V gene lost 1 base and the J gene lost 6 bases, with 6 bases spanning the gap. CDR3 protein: CASSLSGNGYTF. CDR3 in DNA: TGTGCCAGCAGTTTATCAGGGAATGGCTACACCTTC.

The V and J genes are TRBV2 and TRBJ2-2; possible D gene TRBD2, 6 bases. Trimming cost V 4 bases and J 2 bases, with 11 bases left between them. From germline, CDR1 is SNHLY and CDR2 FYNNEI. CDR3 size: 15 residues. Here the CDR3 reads CASSVTGVNTGELFF. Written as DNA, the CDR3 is TGTGCCAGCAGTGTGACGGGAGTAAACACCGGGGAGCTGTTTTTT.

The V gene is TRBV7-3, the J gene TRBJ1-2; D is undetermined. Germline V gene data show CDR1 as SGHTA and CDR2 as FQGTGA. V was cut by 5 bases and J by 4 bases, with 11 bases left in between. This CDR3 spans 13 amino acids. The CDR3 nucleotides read TGTGCCAGCAGCGCGGGCATTAGCTATGGCTACACCTTC. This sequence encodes CASSAGISYGYTF.

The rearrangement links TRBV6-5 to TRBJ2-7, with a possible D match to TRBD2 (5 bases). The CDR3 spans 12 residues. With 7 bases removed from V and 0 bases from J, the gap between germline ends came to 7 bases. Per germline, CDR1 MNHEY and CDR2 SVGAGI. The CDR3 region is CASKAASYEQYF. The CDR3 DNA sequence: TGTGCCAGCAAAGCGGCCTCCTACGAGCAGTACTTC.

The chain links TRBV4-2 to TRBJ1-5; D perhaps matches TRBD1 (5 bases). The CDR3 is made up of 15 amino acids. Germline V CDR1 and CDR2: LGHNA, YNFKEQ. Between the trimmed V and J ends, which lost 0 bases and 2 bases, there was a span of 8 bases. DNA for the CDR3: TGTGCCAGCAGCCAAGACCAGGGTGGCAATCAGCCCCAGCATTTT. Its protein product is CASSQDQGGNQPQHF.

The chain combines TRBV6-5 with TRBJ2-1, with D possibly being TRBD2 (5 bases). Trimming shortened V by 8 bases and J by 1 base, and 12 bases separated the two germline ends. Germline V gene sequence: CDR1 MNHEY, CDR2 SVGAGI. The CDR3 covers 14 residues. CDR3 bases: TGTGCCAGCGGGTACGAGGGTTCCTACAATGAGCAGTTCTTC. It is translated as CASGYEGSYNEQFF.

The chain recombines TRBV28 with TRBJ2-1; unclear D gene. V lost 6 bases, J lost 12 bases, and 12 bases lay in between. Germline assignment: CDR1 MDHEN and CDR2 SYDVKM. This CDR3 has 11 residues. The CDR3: CASSMSFAQFF. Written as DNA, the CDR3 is TGTGCCAGCAGCATGAGTTTCGCGCAGTTCTTC.

The CDR3 nucleotides read TGTGCCACCAGCAGAGCAACAGGGGCTAACTATGGCTACACCTTC. Protein product: CATSRATGANYGYTF. The chain couples TRBV15 to TRBJ1-2; 7 bases fit TRBD1. The germline CDR1 and CDR2 sequences are LNHNV and YYDKDF (reference sequence). This CDR3 comprises 15 residues. The J segment lost 0 bases and the V segment lost 1 base, leaving 2 bases of the junction unmatched.

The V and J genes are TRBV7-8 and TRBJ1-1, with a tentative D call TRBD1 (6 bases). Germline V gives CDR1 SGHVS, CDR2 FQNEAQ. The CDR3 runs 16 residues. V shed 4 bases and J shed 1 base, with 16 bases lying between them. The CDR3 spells CASSSPAGGQNTEAFF. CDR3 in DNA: TGTGCCAGCAGCTCCCCGGCGGGGGGACAGAACACTGAAGCTTTCTTT.

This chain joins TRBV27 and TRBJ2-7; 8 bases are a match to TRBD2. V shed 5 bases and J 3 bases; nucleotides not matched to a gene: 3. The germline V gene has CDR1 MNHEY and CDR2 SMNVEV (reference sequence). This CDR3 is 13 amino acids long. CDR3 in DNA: TGTGCCAGCAGTCGGGAGGGATACTACGAGCAGTACTTC. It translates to CASSREGYYEQYF.

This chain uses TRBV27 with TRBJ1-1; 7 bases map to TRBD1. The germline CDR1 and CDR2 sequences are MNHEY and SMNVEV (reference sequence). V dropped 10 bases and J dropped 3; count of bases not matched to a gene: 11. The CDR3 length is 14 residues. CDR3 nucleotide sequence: TGTGCCACCAAGAGACAGGGTTTGGACACTGAAGCTTTCTTT. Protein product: CATKRQGLDTEAFF.

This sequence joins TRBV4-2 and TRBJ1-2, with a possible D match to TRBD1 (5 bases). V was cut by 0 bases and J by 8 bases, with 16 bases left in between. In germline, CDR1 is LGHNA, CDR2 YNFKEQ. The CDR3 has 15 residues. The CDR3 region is CASSQDLGRAQGYTF. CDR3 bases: TGTGCCAGCAGCCAAGATTTGGGCAGGGCACAAGGCTACACCTTC.

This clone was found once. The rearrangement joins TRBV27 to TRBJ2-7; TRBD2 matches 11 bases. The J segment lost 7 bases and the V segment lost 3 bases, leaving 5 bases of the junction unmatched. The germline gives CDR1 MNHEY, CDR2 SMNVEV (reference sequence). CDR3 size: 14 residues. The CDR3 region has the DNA TGTGCCAGCAGTTTCGTAGCGGGAGGGGGGGAGCAGTACTTC. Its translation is CASSFVAGGGEQYF.

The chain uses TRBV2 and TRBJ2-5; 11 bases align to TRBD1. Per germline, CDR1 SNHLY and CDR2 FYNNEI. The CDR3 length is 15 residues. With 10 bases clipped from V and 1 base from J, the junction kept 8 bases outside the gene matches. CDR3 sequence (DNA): TGTGCCACCCAGGGGGGGACAGGGGGCCAAGAGACCCAGTACTTC. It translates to CATQGGTGGQETQYF.

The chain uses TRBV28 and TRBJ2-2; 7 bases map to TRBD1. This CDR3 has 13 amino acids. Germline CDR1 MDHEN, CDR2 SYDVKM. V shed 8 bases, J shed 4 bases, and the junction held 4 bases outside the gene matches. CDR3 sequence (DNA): TGTGCCAGCCAGGGGGAAAGCACCGGGGAGCTGTTTTTT. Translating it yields CASQGESTGELFF.

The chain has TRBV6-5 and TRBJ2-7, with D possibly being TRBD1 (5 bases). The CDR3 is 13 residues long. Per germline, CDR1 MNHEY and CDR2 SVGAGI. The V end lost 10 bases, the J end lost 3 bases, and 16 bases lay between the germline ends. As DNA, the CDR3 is TGTGCCACCGCCTTAAGCAGGGACTACGAGCAGTACTTC. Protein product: CATALSRDYEQYF.

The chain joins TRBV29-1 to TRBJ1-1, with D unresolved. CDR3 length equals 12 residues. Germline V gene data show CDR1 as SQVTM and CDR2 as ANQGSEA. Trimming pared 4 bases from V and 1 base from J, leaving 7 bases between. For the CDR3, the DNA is TGCAGCGTTGGACGGGAGAACACTGAAGCTTTCTTT. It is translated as CSVGRENTEAFF.

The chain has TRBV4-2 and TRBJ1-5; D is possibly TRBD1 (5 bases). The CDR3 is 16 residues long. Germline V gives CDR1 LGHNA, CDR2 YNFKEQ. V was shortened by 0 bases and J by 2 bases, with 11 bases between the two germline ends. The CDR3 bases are TGTGCCAGCAGCCAAGAAATGCGGGGCGGCAATCAGCCCCAGCATTTT. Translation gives CASSQEMRGGNQPQHF.

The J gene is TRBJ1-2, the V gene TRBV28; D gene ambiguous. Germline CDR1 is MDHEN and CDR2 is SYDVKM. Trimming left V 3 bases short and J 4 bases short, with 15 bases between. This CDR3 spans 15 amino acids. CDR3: CASSFVGPQPYGYTF. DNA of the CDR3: TGTGCCAGCAGTTTTGTGGGCCCCCAACCCTATGGCTACACCTTC.